The clone carrying this T cell receptor (beta chain) was observed many times. This sample is drawn from a study of prognosis after radiotherapy for stage I lung cancer. Germline V lookup: CDR1 DFQATT, CDR2 SNEGSKA (reference sequence). V trimming: 5 bases; J trimming: 1 base; junction bases outside the gene matches: 3. CDR3 length: 14 residues. By two-round multiplex PCR, the TCR beta CDR3 was amplified from genomic DNA. First-round PCR amplification was performed with primers specific to each TRBV and TRBJ gene. TCRdb processed the multiplex PCR reads anew with MiXCR; each CDR3 protein has one entry. This table has about 59,000 distinct CDR3 sequences, around 27% appearing once.

The V call is TRBV20-1, the J call TRBJ2-2, with 8 bases that match TRBD2. The sequences come from PBMCs, collected before or after stereotactic body radiation therapy (not recorded which). This TCR was sampled from a donor at least 50 years old with non-small cell lung cancer. The chain's CDR3 is CSASSGLNTGELFF. CDR3 nucleotides: TGCAGTGCTTCTAGCGGGTTGAACACCGGGGAGCTGTTTTTT.